The entry below describes one T cell receptor (beta chain). Original processing notes: Amplification from reference gene primers served as the basis for estimated nucleated cell counts. Sequencing used immunoSEQ multiplex PCR; TCRdb keeps in-frame clones, though not all of them. That table gives V, J and clone size, and the DNA gave D and trimming. The table lists 120,000 or so clones, around 78% of them singletons, with over 2% in the top ten. This specimen comes from a study of blood T cell repertoires in COVID-19. The CDR3 totals 14 residues. Germline lookup yields CDR1 MDHEN and CDR2 SYDVKM. The V and J ends lost 1 base and 5 bases respectively, with 11 bases between them.

The chain joins TRBV28 to TRBJ1-2, with D possibly matching TRBD1 (6 bases). The source is a man in his 70s with acute or convalescent COVID-19. Sequenced sample: peripheral blood. The CDR3 nucleotides are TGTGCCAGCAGTTTATCGGACAGAGCATATGGCTACACCTTC. Amino acid sequence: CASSLSDRAYGYTF.